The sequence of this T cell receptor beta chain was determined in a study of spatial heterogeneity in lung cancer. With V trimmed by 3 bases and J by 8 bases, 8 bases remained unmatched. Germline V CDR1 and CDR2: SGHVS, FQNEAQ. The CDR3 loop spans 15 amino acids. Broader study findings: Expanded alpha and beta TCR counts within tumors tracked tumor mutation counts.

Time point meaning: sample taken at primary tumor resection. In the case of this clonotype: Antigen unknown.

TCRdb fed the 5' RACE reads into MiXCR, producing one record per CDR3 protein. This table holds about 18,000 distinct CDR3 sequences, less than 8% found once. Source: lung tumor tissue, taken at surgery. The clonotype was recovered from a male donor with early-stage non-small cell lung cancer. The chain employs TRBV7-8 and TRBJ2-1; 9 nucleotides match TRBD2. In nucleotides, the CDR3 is TGTGCCAGCAGCTTGGGGAGAGGCGGGGGGGATGAGCAGTTCTTC. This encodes CASSLGRGGGDEQFF.